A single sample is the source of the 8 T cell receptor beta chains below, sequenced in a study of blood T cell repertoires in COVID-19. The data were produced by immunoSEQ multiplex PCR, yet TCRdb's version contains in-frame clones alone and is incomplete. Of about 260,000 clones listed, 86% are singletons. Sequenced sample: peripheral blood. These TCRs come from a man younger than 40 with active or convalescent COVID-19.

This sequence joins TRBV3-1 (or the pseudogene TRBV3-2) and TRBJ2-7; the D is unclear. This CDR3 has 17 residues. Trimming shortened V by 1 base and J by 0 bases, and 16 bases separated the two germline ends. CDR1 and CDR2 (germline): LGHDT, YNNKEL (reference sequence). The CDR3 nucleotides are TGTGCCAGCAGCCAAGTAGTGGTGAGGAGCCTCTCCTACGAGCAGTACTTC. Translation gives CASSQVVVRSLSYEQYF.

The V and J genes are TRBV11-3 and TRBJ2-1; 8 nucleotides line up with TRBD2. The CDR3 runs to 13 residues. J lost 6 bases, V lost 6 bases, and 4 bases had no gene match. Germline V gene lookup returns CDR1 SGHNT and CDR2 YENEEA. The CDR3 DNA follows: TGTGCCAGCAGTTCTAGCGGGCCCAATGAGCAGTTCTTC. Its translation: CASSSSGPNEQFF.

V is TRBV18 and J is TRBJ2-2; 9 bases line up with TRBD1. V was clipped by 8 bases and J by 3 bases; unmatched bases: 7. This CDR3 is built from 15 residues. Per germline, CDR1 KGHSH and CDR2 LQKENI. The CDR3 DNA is TGTGCCAGCCACGACGGGACAGGGTACACCGGGGAGCTGTTTTTT. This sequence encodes CASHDGTGYTGELFF.

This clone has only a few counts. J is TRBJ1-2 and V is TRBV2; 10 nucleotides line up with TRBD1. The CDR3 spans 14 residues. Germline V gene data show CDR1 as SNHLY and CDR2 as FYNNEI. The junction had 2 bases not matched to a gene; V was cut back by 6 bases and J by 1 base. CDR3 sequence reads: CASRGTGDNYGYTF. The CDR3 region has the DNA TGTGCCAGCAGGGGGACAGGGGATAACTATGGCTACACCTTC.

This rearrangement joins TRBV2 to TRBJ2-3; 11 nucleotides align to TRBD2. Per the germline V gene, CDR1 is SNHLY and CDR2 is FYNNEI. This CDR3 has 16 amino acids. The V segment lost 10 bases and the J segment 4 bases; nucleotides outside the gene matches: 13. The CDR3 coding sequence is TGTGCCACCGCCTCTGAAACTAGCGGGGGCTCAGATACGCAGTATTTT. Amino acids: CATASETSGGSDTQYF.

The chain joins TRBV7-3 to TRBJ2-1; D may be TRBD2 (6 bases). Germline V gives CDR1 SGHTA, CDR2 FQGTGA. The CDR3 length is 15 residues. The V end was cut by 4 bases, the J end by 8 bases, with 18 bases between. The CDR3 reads CASSSYGGDVYEQFF. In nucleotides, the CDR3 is TGTGCCAGCAGCTCTTATGGCGGGGACGTATATGAGCAGTTCTTC.

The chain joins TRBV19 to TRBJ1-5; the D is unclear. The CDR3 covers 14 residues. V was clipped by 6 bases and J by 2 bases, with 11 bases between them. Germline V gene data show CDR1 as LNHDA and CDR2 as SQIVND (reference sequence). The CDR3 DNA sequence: TGTGCCAGTAGGTTTTCCGGAGGCAATCAGCCCCAGCATTTT. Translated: CASRFSGGNQPQHF.

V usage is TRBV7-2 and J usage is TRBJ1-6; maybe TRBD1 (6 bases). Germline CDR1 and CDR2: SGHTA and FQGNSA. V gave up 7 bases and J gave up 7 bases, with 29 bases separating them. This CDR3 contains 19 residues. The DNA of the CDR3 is TGTGCCAGCAACCCCCTGAGGGGGGGCGCGTTGGAAGGGAATTCACCCCTCCACTTT. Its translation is CASNPLRGGALEGNSPLHF.